One sample yielded the 29 T cell receptor beta chains listed below, sequenced in a study of T cell changes during pregnancy in multiple sclerosis. The data were produced by immunoSEQ multiplex PCR, yet TCRdb's version contains in-frame clones alone and is incomplete. The table shows about 34,000 clones, with around nine tenths occurring only once. Sequences were derived from CD8+ T cells from peripheral blood mononuclear cells, sampled in the third trimester of pregnancy. The receptors were sampled from a female donor with multiple sclerosis, enrolled in a pregnancy study.

The chain employs TRBV6-6 and TRBJ2-7; perhaps TRBD1 as D (6 bases). The length of the CDR3 is 13 residues. Germline V CDR1 and CDR2: MNHNY, SVGAGI (reference sequence). The ends were cut back, 5 bases at V and 4 bases at J, with 12 bases in the middle. Here the CDR3 reads CASSTSGQYEQYF. DNA for the CDR3: TGTGCCAGCAGTACGTCAGGACAGTACGAGCAGTACTTC.

This chain connects TRBV14 to TRBJ2-1; 7 bases match TRBD2. V shed 0 bases and J 11 bases; nucleotides not matched to a gene: 19. The germline V gene has CDR1 SGHDN and CDR2 FVKESK. The length of the CDR3 is 18 residues. The CDR3 loop is CASSQEDRTTLWGGKQFF. The CDR3 DNA reads TGTGCCAGCAGCCAAGAGGATAGGACTACTCTCTGGGGAGGGAAGCAGTTCTTC.

The genes are TRBV4-1 and TRBJ2-5; D gene ambiguous. The CDR3 is 13 amino acids. V lost 0 bases and J 5 bases, leaving 7 bases between the germline ends. Germline V gives CDR1 MGHRA, CDR2 YSYEKL. In DNA, the CDR3 is TGCGCCAGCAGCCAAGACCCCCTGGAGACCCAGTACTTC. Translated: CASSQDPLETQYF.

This clone was seen once. The chain links TRBV6-4 to TRBJ2-3; 8 bases map to TRBD2. The trim removed 2 bases at V and 2 bases at J, leaving 3 bases unmatched. CDR1 is MRHNA, CDR2 SNTAGT, per germline. The CDR3 totals 15 residues. CDR3 sequence reads: CASSDTSGATDTQYF. The CDR3 coding sequence is TGTGCCAGCAGTGACACTAGCGGAGCCACAGATACGCAGTATTTT.

The rearrangement uses TRBV30 and TRBJ1-5; 9 bases agree with TRBD1. CDR1 and CDR2 from the germline V gene are GTSNPN and SVGIG (reference sequence). Trimming removed 1 base from V and 6 bases from J; junction bases left unmatched: 4. This CDR3 is built from 14 residues. The CDR3 DNA reads as TGTGCCTGGAGTGAGACAGGGGGAAGTCAGCCCCAGCATTTT. Amino acids: CAWSETGGSQPQHF.

This rearrangement joins TRBV4-3 to TRBJ2-7; possibly TRBD2 for D (7 bases). Germline V gene sequence: CDR1 LGHNA, CDR2 YSLEER. V gave up 4 bases and J gave up 3 bases, with 16 bases separating them. This CDR3 has 15 residues. The chain's CDR3 is CASSPRGDKDYEQYF. The CDR3 coding sequence is TGCGCCAGCAGCCCACGGGGGGACAAGGACTACGAGCAGTACTTC.

This clone was recorded a few times. The gene calls are TRBV27 and TRBJ1-1; 8 bases map to TRBD1. The CDR3 has 14 residues. CDR1 and CDR2 from the germline V gene are MNHEY and SMNVEV (reference sequence). J was trimmed by 5 bases and V by 3 bases; bases with no gene match: 5. The CDR3 DNA sequence: TGTGCCAGCAGTTTCGGGACAGGTAAGACTGAAGCTTTCTTT. Translation: CASSFGTGKTEAFF.

The chain carries TRBV6-6 and TRBJ2-3; a possible D gene is TRBD1 (5 bases). The CDR3 has 15 amino acids. The V gene's germline CDR1 is MNHNY and CDR2 SVGAGI (reference sequence). Trimming cost V 7 bases and J 1 base, with 15 bases left between them. The CDR3 DNA is TGTGCCAGCACTTCCGCGGACACTCGCACAGATACGCAGTATTTT. Amino acid sequence: CASTSADTRTDTQYF.

The chain has TRBV19 and TRBJ2-1; a possible D gene is TRBD2 (7 bases). From germline, CDR1 is LNHDA and CDR2 SQIVND (reference sequence). This CDR3 is built from 13 residues. V dropped 6 bases and J dropped 8 bases, with 14 bases sitting between them. The chain's CDR3 is CASRKGGWDEQFF. For the CDR3, the DNA is TGTGCCAGTAGGAAGGGGGGGTGGGATGAGCAGTTCTTC.

This clone was detected once. The chain uses TRBV5-8 and TRBJ2-1; D may be TRBD2 (7 bases). Trimming removed 6 bases at V and 9 bases at J, with 19 bases between. The CDR3 loop spans 14 amino acids. Germline V gene lookup returns CDR1 SGHTS and CDR2 YDEGEE. CDR3 in DNA: TGTGCCAGCAACGGAGGGGGGGCCCCCCGTGAGCAGTTCTTC. This translates into CASNGGGAPREQFF.

The chain carries TRBV10-2 and TRBJ1-1; unclear D gene. Between the trimmed V and J ends, which lost 10 bases and 4 bases, there was a span of 16 bases. Germline CDR1 WSHSY, CDR2 SAAADI. This CDR3 is built from 13 residues. In DNA form, the CDR3 reads TGCGCCACCGCTAGGTTGTTGGGCACTGAAGCTTTCTTT. Its translation is CATARLLGTEAFF.

This clone was observed once. The chain employs TRBV7-6 and TRBJ2-1; maybe TRBD1 (6 bases). The CDR3 totals 14 residues. Germline-derived CDR1 and CDR2 are SGHVS and FNYEAQ. V was cut by 5 bases and J by 1 base, with 9 bases left in between. The CDR3 nucleotides are TGTGCCAGCAGCCCAACAGGGTCCTACAATGAGCAGTTCTTC. It is translated as CASSPTGSYNEQFF.

The V call is TRBV27, the J call TRBJ1-1; 9 bases fit TRBD1. The CDR3 runs 14 residues. Germline assignment: CDR1 MNHEY and CDR2 SMNVEV (reference sequence). J was trimmed by 7 bases and V by 6 bases; bases with no gene match: 9. The DNA for the CDR3 is TGTGCCAGCAGAGCCGGGACAGGGTTCGGTGAAGCTTTCTTT. Amino acid sequence: CASRAGTGFGEAFF.

V usage is TRBV30 and J usage is TRBJ1-2; 9 bases are shared with TRBD1. The CDR3 is 13 amino acids. Germline V gene lookup returns CDR1 GTSNPN and CDR2 SVGIG (reference sequence). V lost 0 bases and J lost 8; bases outside the gene matches: 4. CDR3 DNA sequence: TGTGCCTGGAGTGTAGGGACAGGGTGGGGCTACACCTTC. Protein product: CAWSVGTGWGYTF.

V usage is TRBV9 and J usage is TRBJ2-3, with D perhaps TRBD2 (7 bases). V was cut by 4 bases and J by 2 bases, with 29 bases left in between. The length of the CDR3 is 20 residues. From germline, CDR1 is SGDLS and CDR2 YYNGEE. CDR3 sequence: CASSTSKSGDYKRPTDTQYF. DNA of the CDR3: TGTGCCAGCAGCACCTCGAAATCAGGGGACTACAAACGTCCCACAGATACGCAGTATTTT.

The chain links TRBV5-6 to TRBJ1-1, with D possibly TRBD1 on 5 matching bases. Germline V gene data show CDR1 as SGHDT and CDR2 as YYEEEE. CDR3 length: 13 residues. Between the trimmed V and J ends, which lost 5 bases and 8 bases, there was a span of 16 bases. The CDR3 sequence: CASSHGGGLEAFF. In DNA form, the CDR3 reads TGTGCCAGCAGTCATGGGGGAGGGCTCGAAGCTTTCTTT.

The rearrangement uses TRBV28 and TRBJ2-6; TRBD1 agrees at 7 bases. The ends lost 3 bases at V and 2 bases at J; junction bases unmatched: 4. CDR3 size: 16 residues. Germline CDR1 is MDHEN and CDR2 is SYDVKM. The CDR3 loop reads CASSFETGTGANVLTF. CDR3 nucleotide sequence: TGTGCCAGCAGTTTCGAGACAGGGACTGGGGCCAACGTCCTGACTTTC. Drawing the rest from reference TRBV28 and TRBJ2-6, the complete variable domain is DVKVTQSSRYLVKRTGEKVFLECVQDMDHENMFWYRQDPGLGLRLIYFSYDVKMKEKGDIPEGYSVSREKKERFSLILESASTNQTSMYLCASSFETGTGANVLTFGAGSRLTVL.

The chain joins TRBV4-3 to TRBJ2-1; 9 nucleotides agree with TRBD2. The CDR3 length is 15 residues. Germline CDR1 and CDR2: LGHNA and YSLEER. The V and J ends lost 5 bases and 6 bases, in that order; junction bases with no gene match: 8. The DNA for the CDR3 is TGCGCCAGCAGCTTGCGGCGGGGGGGCGGCAATGAGCAGTTCTTC. Protein sequence: CASSLRRGGGNEQFF.

The V call is TRBV13, the J call TRBJ1-2; TRBD1 is a possible D gene (5 bases). CDR1 PRHDT and CDR2 FYEKMQ come from the germline V gene (reference sequence). The CDR3 consists of 15 residues. Trimming left V 0 bases short and J 4 bases short, with 12 bases between. The CDR3 here is CASSLGRGEGYGYTF. Written as DNA, the CDR3 is TGTGCCAGCAGCTTAGGCCGGGGGGAGGGCTATGGCTACACCTTC.

CDR3 region: CASSPDRDGYTF. CDR3 DNA: TGTGCCAGCAGCCCGGACAGGGACGGCTACACCTTC. The chain uses TRBV5-6 and TRBJ1-2; 8 positions agree with TRBD1. Germline CDR1 is SGHDT and CDR2 is YYEEEE. The CDR3 is 12 residues long. Unmatched junction bases numbered 4, after V lost 4 bases and J lost 8 bases.

The V gene is TRBV6-5, the J gene TRBJ2-7; 11 bases match TRBD2. Trimming at V came to 6 bases and at J to 5 bases, leaving 9 bases not matched to a gene. The CDR3 loop spans 15 amino acids. The germline V gene encodes CDR1 MNHEY and CDR2 SVGAGI. CDR3 nucleotide sequence: TGTGCCAGCAGCCTTAGCGGGGGGGAGACGGACGAGCAGTACTTC. Amino acids: CASSLSGGETDEQYF.

The count of this clone is one. The chain has TRBV2 and TRBJ1-6; 9 bases agree with TRBD1. CDR3 length: 14 residues. Per germline, CDR1 SNHLY and CDR2 FYNNEI. The V and J ends lost 3 bases and 8 bases, in that order; junction bases with no gene match: 2. The CDR3 DNA reads as TGTGCCAGCAGTGAGGGACAGGGATATTCACCCCTCCACTTT. Translating it yields CASSEGQGYSPLHF.

The chain links TRBV11-3 to TRBJ2-7; D possibly corresponds to TRBD1 (6 bases). Trimming removed 2 bases at V and 0 bases at J, with 8 bases between. This CDR3 region has 14 residues. In germline, CDR1 is SGHNT, CDR2 YENEEA. CDR3 loop: CASSLSGASYEQYF. CDR3 DNA: TGTGCCAGCAGCTTATCAGGGGCCTCCTACGAGCAGTACTTC.

The V call is TRBV9, the J call TRBJ2-7, with TRBD2 identical over 12 bases. The CDR3 covers 14 residues. Trimming removed 4 bases from V and 2 bases from J; junction bases left unmatched: 1. Germline values: CDR1 SGDLS, CDR2 YYNGEE. CDR3 amino acids: CASSLAGGTYEQYF. CDR3 in DNA: TGTGCCAGCAGCCTAGCGGGGGGGACCTACGAGCAGTACTTC.

The CDR3 sequence: CASSQDGGPYNEQFF. CDR3 bases: TGTGCCAGCAGCCAAGACGGGGGGCCCTACAATGAGCAGTTCTTC. The chain combines TRBV4-2 with TRBJ2-1, with a weak D call TRBD2 (7 bases). This CDR3 comprises 15 residues. The V gene lost 0 bases and the J gene lost 2 bases, with 8 bases spanning the gap. From germline, CDR1 is LGHNA and CDR2 YNFKEQ.

The chain links TRBV25-1 to TRBJ2-5; 9 bases match TRBD1. Germline V lookup: CDR1 MGHDK, CDR2 SYGVNS. The CDR3 is 16 amino acids. V lost 0 bases to trimming and J lost 3 bases; unmatched junction nucleotides: 5. The CDR3 loop is CASSEYPGQGKETQYF. The CDR3 DNA is TGTGCCAGCAGTGAATACCCGGGACAGGGTAAAGAGACCCAGTACTTC. Variable domain in full (rest from reference TRBV25-1 and TRBJ2-5): EADIYQTPRYLVIGTGKKITLECSQTMGHDKMYWYQQDPGMELHLIHYSYGVNSTEKGDLSSESTVSRIRTEHFPLTLESARPSHTSQYLCASSEYPGQGKETQYFGPGTRLLVL.

The rearrangement links TRBV4-1 to TRBJ2-7; no reliable D call. The CDR3 runs to 11 residues. Trimming took off 1 base at V and 8 bases at J, with 6 bases between the two ends. The germline V gene has CDR1 MGHRA and CDR2 YSYEKL. This CDR3 reads CASSQGFKQYF. In nucleotides, the CDR3 is TGCGCCAGCAGCCAAGGTTTCAAGCAGTACTTC.

This clone appeared once. This chain connects TRBV6-6 to TRBJ2-3; 7 bases map to TRBD1. Looked up from germline, CDR1 is MNHNY and CDR2 is SVGAGI (reference sequence). The CDR3 covers 14 residues. J lost 1 base, V lost 4 bases, and 2 bases had no gene match. The CDR3 is CASSLGTGTDTQYF. DNA for the CDR3: TGTGCCAGCAGTTTGGGGACAGGCACAGATACGCAGTATTTT.

The chain has TRBV6-5 and TRBJ1-1; no clear D. Germline CDR1 MNHEY, CDR2 SVGAGI. Between the trimmed V and J ends, which lost 7 bases and 3 bases, there was a span of 9 bases. This CDR3 is 12 amino acids long. The CDR3: CASTSDDTEAFF. CDR3 bases: TGTGCCAGCACCTCAGATGACACTGAAGCTTTCTTT.